This T cell receptor (beta chain) emerged from a study of technical replicates of blood from a handful of donors. CDR1 and CDR2 (germline): MNHNS, SASEGT. J gave up 4 bases and V 3 bases, and 4 bases lay outside the gene matches. This CDR3 spans 14 amino acids. Using immunoSEQ multiplex PCR, the repertoire was profiled, and TCRdb retains in-frame clones only, with some absent. The data show tens of thousands of clones, about 92% seen once. The sequenced sample consisted of T cells isolated from PBMCs. The chain is built from TRBV6-1 and TRBJ2-5; 8 positions match TRBD2. The sequence was obtained from a human donor in good health. CDR3 DNA: TGTGCCAGCAGTGAGGGGACTAGTGGAGAGACCCAGTACTTC. Translated: CASSEGTSGETQYF.